The 32 T cell receptor beta chains in this list originate from one sample, sequenced in a study of cytomegalovirus exposure and HLA in healthy donors. Primers included in the PCR were 60 Vbeta and 13 Jbeta primers. Profiling relied on immunoSEQ multiplex PCR, and the TCRdb table lists in-frame clones only, not all of them. There are about 25,000 clones in the sample; about four fifths occur only once, and 4.5% lies in the top ten. The sequenced sample was PBMCs. These receptors came from a male donor in good health and CMV-seronegative.

This CDR3 is CASSPEQGAQLDEQFF. The CDR3 DNA sequence: TGTGCCAGCAGCCCGGAACAGGGGGCGCAGCTGGATGAGCAGTTCTTC. This chain joins TRBV4-2 and TRBJ2-1; 9 nucleotides line up with TRBD1. Per germline, CDR1 LGHNA and CDR2 YNFKEQ. The CDR3 sequence is 16 residues long. With 4 bases clipped from V and 8 bases from J, the junction kept 12 bases outside the gene matches.

In its sample, this clone was seen a few times. The chain carries TRBV9 and TRBJ1-2; D is possibly TRBD1 (5 bases). CDR1 is SGDLS and CDR2 is YYNGEE in the germline V gene. V dropped 0 bases and J dropped 6 bases, with 12 bases sitting between them. There are 14 residues in the CDR3. The CDR3 DNA is TGTGCCAGCAGCGTAGTCCCGGGGGGGGATGGCTACACCTTC. Amino acid sequence: CASSVVPGGDGYTF.

The genes are TRBV5-4 and TRBJ1-3; D is undetermined. V lost 0 bases and J lost 1, with 8 bases in between. CDR1 is SGHNT and CDR2 is YYREEE in the germline V gene (reference sequence). This CDR3 spans 15 amino acids. The CDR3 here is CASSLDVTSGNTIYF. CDR3 nucleotide sequence: TGTGCCAGCAGCTTGGATGTGACTTCTGGAAACACCATATATTTT.

The chain couples TRBV29-1 to TRBJ1-1; tentative D call: TRBD1 (6 bases). The CDR3 runs 13 residues. Germline-derived CDR1 and CDR2 are SQVTM and ANQGSEA. V gave up 7 bases and J gave up 13 bases, with 25 bases separating them. In DNA form, the CDR3 reads TGCAGCGCCCAATCTGGGGACATCAAGTCAGGTTTCTTT. It is translated as CSAQSGDIKSGFF.

The chain uses TRBV7-2 and TRBJ2-2, with D perhaps TRBD1 (6 bases). Per the germline V gene, CDR1 is SGHTA and CDR2 is FQGNSA. The CDR3 covers 15 residues. V was cut by 5 bases and J by 4 bases, with 14 bases left in between. The CDR3 DNA is TGTGCCAGCAGCGCCCCCCAGGGGCGCACCGGGGAGCTGTTTTTT. This codes for CASSAPQGRTGELFF.

CDR3 bases: TGTGCCAGTAGAGAGACTAGCGGGAGGGGGGAGCTGTTTTTT. This encodes CASRETSGRGELFF. V gene TRBV19 combines with J gene TRBJ2-2, with 13 bases aligning to TRBD2. The CDR3 runs to 14 residues. With V trimmed by 6 bases and J by 8 bases, 3 bases remained unmatched. Per germline, CDR1 LNHDA and CDR2 SQIVND (reference sequence).

Of note for this clone: At one boundary the junction diverges from the germline segment, which might be a read error. Other DNA sequences from this sample encode an identical CDR3 as well. V is TRBV27 and J is TRBJ2-1; D may be TRBD1 (6 bases). The CDR3 contains 15 residues. Germline assignment: CDR1 MNHEY and CDR2 SMNVEV (reference sequence). CDR3 loop: CASSLSRQGSVEQFF. The CDR3, as DNA: TGTGCCAGCAGCTTATCGCGGCAGGGGTCGGTTGAGCAGTTCTTC.

The chain joins TRBV12-1 to TRBJ2-1; the table's D call of TRBD1 was not tested on the DNA. TRBV12-1 constitutes a pseudogene. The CDR3 is 15 residues long. CDR3 sequence (DNA): TGTGCCAGCAGCTTTAGGAACCGGAGAGGGACAGGGCAGTTCTTC. It is translated as CASSFRNRRGTGQFF.

The chain links TRBV5-4 to TRBJ1-3; 8 bases agree with TRBD1. CDR1 and CDR2 from the germline V gene are SGHNT and YYREEE (reference sequence). The trim removed 3 bases at V and 1 base at J, leaving 6 bases unmatched. This CDR3 has 16 residues. CDR3 sequence: CASSWGGQASGNTIYF. In DNA form, the CDR3 reads TGTGCCAGCAGCTGGGGGGGACAGGCGTCTGGAAACACCATATATTTT.

Only one count was recorded for this clone. V is TRBV11-2 and J is TRBJ2-1, with TRBD2 matching over 7 bases. Unmatched junction bases numbered 4, after V lost 3 bases and J lost 2 bases. CDR1 is SGHAT, CDR2 FQNNGV, per germline. The CDR3 has 15 amino acids. The CDR3 is CASSFPGLPYNEQFF. The CDR3 DNA reads TGTGCCAGCAGCTTTCCGGGACTACCCTACAATGAGCAGTTCTTC.

The chain is built from TRBV7-7 and TRBJ2-7, with TRBD1 matching 7 bases. The germline gives CDR1 SSHAT, CDR2 FNYEAQ (reference sequence). V gave up 2 bases and J gave up 5 bases; unmatched junction bases: 3. This CDR3 comprises 13 residues. CDR3 DNA: TGTGCCAGCAGCTTACTAGGGGGCGACGAGCAGTACTTC. It yields the protein CASSLLGGDEQYF.

CDR3 sequence: CASSAPGRAWHEQYF. DNA for the CDR3: TGTGCCAGCAGCGCACCCGGGAGGGCCTGGCACGAGCAGTACTTC. The chain joins TRBV7-3 to TRBJ2-7, with TRBD2 identical over 8 bases. With V trimmed by 5 bases and J by 5 bases, 11 bases remained unmatched. Germline V lookup: CDR1 SGHTA, CDR2 FQGTGA. The CDR3 sequence is 15 residues long. Together with reference TRBV7-3 and TRBJ2-7, the CDR3 gives the full variable domain: GAGVSQTPSNKVTEKGKYVELRCDPISGHTALYWYRQSLGQGPEFLIYFQGTGAADDSGLPNDRFFAVRPEGSVSTLKIQRTERGDSAVYLCASSAPGRAWHEQYFGPGTRLTVT.

The V and J genes are TRBV7-9 and TRBJ1-1, with 7 bases identical to TRBD1. Germline lookup yields CDR1 SEHNR and CDR2 FQNEAQ (reference sequence). This CDR3 is 16 amino acids long. Germline trimming cut 4 bases from V and 4 bases from J; bases unmatched to any gene: 12. CDR3 sequence (DNA): TGTGCCAGCAGCTCACGACAGGGAGGTCAGGGCACTGAAGCTTTCTTT. This sequence encodes CASSSRQGGQGTEAFF.

This chain links TRBV19 with TRBJ1-5, with D unclear. The germline V and J ends were trimmed by 5 bases and 4 bases, with 12 bases remaining between them. The CDR3 is 14 residues long. CDR1 is LNHDA, CDR2 SQIVND, per germline (reference sequence). As DNA, the CDR3 is TGTGCCAGTAGTCCCTTGGGCCGAAATCAGCCCCAGCATTTT. Protein: CASSPLGRNQPQHF.

This clone was observed once. V and J are TRBV19 and TRBJ2-1, with D tentatively TRBD2 (6 bases). CDR1 and CDR2 (germline): LNHDA, SQIVND (reference sequence). CDR3 length: 13 residues. Trimming took off 4 bases at V and 4 bases at J, with 8 bases between the two ends. This chain's CDR3 is CASSSGVYNEQFF. DNA for the CDR3: TGTGCCAGTAGTAGCGGGGTGTACAATGAGCAGTTCTTC.

V gene TRBV19 combines with J gene TRBJ2-1; D remains ambiguous. The CDR3 has 15 amino acids. CDR1 is LNHDA, CDR2 SQIVND, per germline (reference sequence). V lost 6 bases, J lost 2 bases, and 14 bases lay in between. CDR3 nucleotide sequence: TGTGCCAGTAGCCCTCTCGGCGGCCCCTACAATGAGCAGTTCTTC. The encoded protein is CASSPLGGPYNEQFF.

The rearrangement links TRBV4-3 to TRBJ1-3, with 7 bases identical to TRBD1. Germline V gene sequence: CDR1 LGHNA, CDR2 YSLEER. Unmatched junction bases numbered 11, after V lost 0 bases and J lost 0 bases. This CDR3 is built from 19 residues. CDR3: CASSQEGLGRGSSGNTIYF. For the CDR3, the DNA is TGCGCCAGCAGCCAAGAAGGTTTGGGCAGGGGGAGCTCTGGAAACACCATATATTTT.

In its sample, this clone was seen once. One junction end does not reproduce the germline sequence, and a read error may be involved. This sequence joins TRBV27 and TRBJ2-5; 12 nucleotides agree with TRBD2. CDR1 and CDR2 from the germline V gene are MNHEY and SMNVEV (reference sequence). The CDR3 has 14 residues. CDR3 sequence reads: CASRLLGLAGTEYF. CDR3 nucleotide sequence: TGTGCCAGCAGACTACTCGGACTAGCGGGGACCGAGTACTTC.

This clone occurred once. This chain joins TRBV30 and TRBJ2-3; the match to TRBD2 covers 9 bases. Germline-derived CDR1 and CDR2 are GTSNPN and SVGIG (reference sequence). With 2 bases clipped from V and 4 bases from J, the junction kept 13 bases outside the gene matches. The CDR3 contains 17 residues. The CDR3 spells CAWSPGPRGGKADTQYF. The CDR3 DNA is TGTGCCTGGAGTCCCGGACCGCGGGGGGGAAAGGCAGATACGCAGTATTTT. Full variable domain (missing parts from reference TRBV30 and TRBJ2-3): SQTIHQWPATLVQPVGSPLSLECTVEGTSNPNLYWYRQAAGRGLQLLFYSVGIGQISSEVPQNLSASRPQDRQFILSSKKLLLSDSGFYLCAWSPGPRGGKADTQYFGPGTRLTVL.

The chain links TRBV6-6 to TRBJ1-4; D is ambiguous. V was trimmed by 7 bases and J by 0 bases, leaving 12 bases between them. Germline loops: CDR1 MNHNY, CDR2 SVGAGI (reference sequence). The CDR3 consists of 15 residues. The CDR3 DNA is TGTGCCAGCACGGACCGGACTGCAACTAATGAAAAACTGTTTTTT. This encodes CASTDRTATNEKLFF.

V is TRBV29-1 and J is TRBJ2-1; possibly TRBD2 for D (6 bases). The CDR3 totals 12 residues. Trimming removed 5 bases at V and 7 bases at J, with 12 bases between. CDR1 is SQVTM, CDR2 ANQGSEA, per germline. DNA for the CDR3: TGCAGCGTTCATGTAGCGGTTAATGAGCAGTTCTTC. This codes for CSVHVAVNEQFF.

The V call is TRBV28, the J call TRBJ1-2; the D is unclear. CDR1 and CDR2 (germline): MDHEN, SYDVKM. Trimming took off 7 bases at V and 3 bases at J, with 15 bases between the two ends. CDR3 length: 14 amino acids. The CDR3 region has the DNA TGTGCCAGCATTGATGTGGGCATGGACTATGGCTACACCTTC. It encodes CASIDVGMDYGYTF.

This clone was observed once. The chain carries TRBV5-1 and TRBJ2-7, with TRBD2 as a possible D gene (6 bases). The ends were cut back, 0 bases at V and 1 base at J, with 11 bases in the middle. The CDR3 contains 15 residues. In germline, CDR1 is SGHRS, CDR2 YFSETQ. The CDR3 protein is CASSLGGGSSYEQYF. The DNA for the CDR3 is TGCGCCAGCAGCTTGGGCGGAGGGAGTTCCTACGAGCAGTACTTC.

The gene calls are TRBV7-2 and TRBJ2-3, with 11 bases that match TRBD2. V was clipped by 2 bases and J by 0 bases; unmatched bases: 1. Germline V lookup: CDR1 SGHTA, CDR2 FQGNSA. The CDR3 is 16 amino acids. CDR3 coding DNA: TGTGCCAGCAGCTTATTAGCGGGGGGGAGCACAGATACGCAGTATTTT. Translation: CASSLLAGGSTDTQYF. Supplemented by reference TRBV7-2 and TRBJ2-3, the full variable domain reads GAGVSQSPSNKVTEKGKDVELRCDPISGHTALYWYRQSLGQGLEFLIYFQGNSAPDKSGLPSDRFSAERTGGSVSTLTIQRTQQEDSAVYLCASSLLAGGSTDTQYFGPGTRLTVL.

The chain couples TRBV6-4 to TRBJ1-3; D remains ambiguous. From germline, CDR1 is MRHNA and CDR2 SNTAGT. V was cut by 5 bases and J by 1 base, with 12 bases left in between. The CDR3 is 15 residues long. In DNA form, the CDR3 reads TGTGCCAGCAGTCTTGATCCGGGGTCTGGAAACACCATATATTTT. Protein product: CASSLDPGSGNTIYF.

The rearrangement uses TRBV28 and TRBJ2-6; D is undetermined. Germline V gene data show CDR1 as MDHEN and CDR2 as SYDVKM. There are 14 residues in the CDR3. V lost 1 base to trimming and J lost 4 bases, with 5 bases between them. The CDR3 is CASSLSPGANVLTF. CDR3 in DNA: TGTGCCAGCAGTTTATCCCCAGGGGCCAACGTCCTGACTTTC.

This chain connects TRBV5-1 to TRBJ1-4, with D hard to call. V lost 0 bases to trimming and J lost 4 bases, with 7 bases between them. Germline V gives CDR1 SGHRS, CDR2 YFSETQ. The CDR3 sequence is 14 residues long. DNA of the CDR3: TGCGCCAGCAGCTTGGACAGAGATAATGAAAAACTGTTTTTT. Translation gives CASSLDRDNEKLFF.

The count of this clone is one. The rearrangement joins TRBV10-1 to TRBJ1-6; D might be TRBD1 (5 bases). The CDR3 contains 15 residues. Germline assignment: CDR1 WNHNN and CDR2 SYGVQD (reference sequence). Between the trimmed V and J ends, which lost 7 bases and 6 bases, there was a span of 16 bases. The CDR3 DNA follows: TGCGCCAGCACCCTCCCGACAGCCCTTAATTCACCCCTCCACTTT. It translates to CASTLPTALNSPLHF.

The rearrangement links TRBV11-2 to TRBJ2-3; D not certain. This CDR3 comprises 12 residues. The V gene lost 4 bases and the J gene lost 5 bases, with 7 bases spanning the gap. Germline CDR1 is SGHAT and CDR2 is FQNNGV. The CDR3 sequence: CASSSLLDTQYF. The CDR3 DNA follows: TGTGCCAGCAGCTCCCTCCTAGATACGCAGTATTTT.

The chain links TRBV5-8 to TRBJ1-6; 9 bases fit TRBD1. CDR3 length equals 16 residues. The germline V gene encodes CDR1 SGHTS and CDR2 YDEGEE. With V trimmed by 6 bases and J by 4 bases, 8 bases remained unmatched. Here the CDR3 DNA reads TGTGCCAGCAAGAACCGGGACAGGGCGTATAATTCACCCCTCCACTTT. As protein: CASKNRDRAYNSPLHF.

This rearrangement joins TRBV11-2 to TRBJ2-3, with 10 bases fitting TRBD1. Germline V CDR1 and CDR2: SGHAT, FQNNGV. This CDR3 contains 15 residues. With V trimmed by 5 bases and J by 4 bases, 6 bases remained unmatched. The CDR3 coding sequence is TGTGCCAGCAGCCTTGGGACAGGGGTTGCAGATACGCAGTATTTT. Translation: CASSLGTGVADTQYF.

This chain links TRBV30 with TRBJ2-7; 8 bases fit TRBD2. The V and J ends lost 0 bases and 6 bases, in that order; junction bases with no gene match: 10. The CDR3 runs to 15 residues. Germline values: CDR1 GTSNPN, CDR2 SVGIG (reference sequence). This chain's CDR3 is CAWSVWSGSVGEQYF. For the CDR3, the DNA is TGTGCCTGGAGTGTATGGAGCGGGAGCGTTGGCGAGCAGTACTTC.